This entry describes one T cell receptor beta chain. Its antigen remains unknown. TCRdb used MiXCR to reprocess the reads, holding one entry per CDR3 protein. The sample lists roughly 500,000 distinct CDR3 sequences, around a third occurring once. The entry originates in a study of T cell repertoires in cytomegalovirus infection. Turning to the study itself: Indicated by public TCR beta signatures were CMV infection and matching HLA type.

Germline CDR1 SGHAT, CDR2 FQNNGV. CDR3 length: 13 amino acids. The ends were cut back, 3 bases at V and 14 bases at J, with 16 bases in the middle. Whole-study findings and limits: The cumulative frequency of public TCR beta families identified carriers of CMV plus the relevant HLA. HLA-C-restricted CMV clonotypes gave the most frequent clonotype in two of eight donors.

V gene TRBV11-2 combines with J gene TRBJ1-4; weak D call: TRBD1 (5 bases). This clonotype was obtained from a human donor in good health (CMV status not recorded). Some clones in this sample may be carry-over from other donors' samples. The specimen comprised cultured PBMCs, sampled from culture after CMV antigen stimulation. The CDR3 coding sequence is TGTGCCAGCAGCTTCCGGGGGTGTCGTTCTCTGTTTTTT. This sequence encodes CASSFRGCRSLFF.